The entry that follows covers one TCR beta chain sequence. The antigen it binds to is not known. Per-base qualities were not stored, and no clone one base away is much larger. Genomic DNA was extracted with the Qiagen DNeasy kit from unsorted PBMCs and from negatively selected CD4+ and CD8+ fractions. Using primers that anneal to V and J segments, immunoSEQ multiplex PCR amplified the TCR beta CDR3 regions. A synthetic immune receptor repertoire was used to minimize amplification bias, and remaining bias was computationally removed after sequencing. Per the source publication's procedure: Custom Python scripts were used to quantify repertoire diversity as the Shannon entropy index. Unsorted, CD4+ and CD8+ repertoires were examined separately, except in combined analyses, for which CD4+ and CD8+ sequences were merged in silico. A clone counted as expanded when the clone's frequency after treatment rose at least 2-fold relative to C1D1, and clones undetected at baseline were given a pseudocount of 0.5. Clones with 0 or 1 copy at C1D1 were defined as singleton clones, while clones with 2 or more copies were defined as non-singleton clones. By matching protein sequences in sorted samples from the same patient, clones expanded in unsorted samples were annotated as CD4+, CD8+ or unknown. Wilcoxon tests on paired samples were used to test diversity changes from C1D1 to C4D1. The table was pulled from immuneACCESS by TCRdb, which kept in-frame rearrangements only. Such tables lose some clones; where checked, under half of the loss comes from unresolved V genes, and the rest has no known cause. The DNA gave D and trimming, while V, J and clone size come from that table. Within this sample are fewer than 55,000 clones, with 80% of them counted one time only. The ten biggest clones cover approximately 18% of the sample.

The sample's time point label is to be understood as: cycle 4 day 1 (C4D1), after 6 weeks of nivolumab. Every trial patient had relapsed following autologous stem cell transplantation, and prior brentuximab vedotin exposure was what differed among cohorts A, B and C. The trial cohort included roughly 60 patients with relapsed/refractory classical Hodgkin lymphoma, and each patient had a best overall response of complete response, partial response or progressive disease. Single-agent nivolumab was administered to trial patients in the multi-cohort phase II CheckMate 205 trial. An independent review committee assessed best overall response by applying the 2007 International Working Group response criteria. Trial PBMCs were collected just before the start of nivolumab (C1D1) and during therapy at cycle 2 day 1 and cycle 4 day 1. Peripheral blood was collected in 8 mL Vacutainer Cell Preparation Tubes, from which PBMCs were isolated by centrifugation and then cryopreserved.

From the germline V gene, CDR1 is SGHTA and CDR2 is FQGTGA. Measured from the cysteine to the phenylalanine, the CDR3 is 17 residues long. Only CDR3 DNA remains: 51 bases, in frame from the first base. For this chain, trimming is 5 bases at the V end and 4 bases at the J end, and the number of junction bases without a gene match is 14. The data were obtained in a study of PD-1 blockade in classical Hodgkin lymphoma (dated by TCRdb to 2018 to 2021). With regard to the full study: Nivolumab dosing was 3 mg/kg intravenously every 2 weeks, continuing until either disease progression or unacceptable toxicity. A peripheral blood immune signature of response to PD-1 blockade in classical Hodgkin lymphoma was defined using TCR beta sequencing and CyTOF. General conclusions and limits of the study: By C4D1, a significant rise was seen in CD4+ TCR diversity but not in CD8+ TCR diversity (p=0.0027 vs p=0.16), and the rise was most apparent among complete responders (p=0.02). Lower diversity was observed in patients in whom nivolumab was started less than 1 year after ASCT, and these patients were excluded from later analyses so that confounding by immune reconstitution would be avoided. Newly diagnosed patients were reported to have lower baseline TCR diversity than healthy donors, and relapsed/refractory patients were reported to have lower baseline TCR diversity still. Baseline diversity similar to that of newly diagnosed patients was observed in trial patients achieving complete response, whereas significantly lower diversity was observed in partial responders and progressors. Only a single clinical trial cohort was studied, and what caused the repertoire differences, possibly disease activity or prior therapy, remained undefined.

The sequence is built from TRBV7-3 and TRBJ1-1; a stretch of 9 junction bases matches TRBD1. This sequence originates from a human donor with classical Hodgkin lymphoma. The specimen comprised peripheral blood mononuclear cells (PBMCs), sampled before the fourth cycle of nivolumab. The CDR3 reads as follows: CASSKRTGAIGATEAFF. The nucleotide sequence is given as TGTGCCAGCAGCAAACGGACAGGGGCCATAGGTGCCACTGAAGCTTTCTTT.